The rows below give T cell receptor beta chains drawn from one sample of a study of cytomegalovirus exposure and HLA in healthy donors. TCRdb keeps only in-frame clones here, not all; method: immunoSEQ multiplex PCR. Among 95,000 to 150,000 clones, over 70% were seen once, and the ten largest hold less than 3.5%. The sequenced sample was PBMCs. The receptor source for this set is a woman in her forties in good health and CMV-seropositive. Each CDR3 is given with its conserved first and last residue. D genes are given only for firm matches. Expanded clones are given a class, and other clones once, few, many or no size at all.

TGTGCCAGCACCCCTTACACGGGGAAGGATTCACCCCTCCACTTT,CASTPYTGKDSPLHF,15,.,TRBJ1-6,.,TRBV2
TGTGCCAGCAGTGCCCCAGACACCGGGGAGCTGTTTTTT,CASSAPDTGELFF,13,.,TRBJ2-2,.,TRBV28
TGTGCCACCAGCAGAGGACGGGGAGCGGAAACCTACGAGCAGTACTTC,CATSRGRGAETYEQYF,16,.,TRBJ2-7,.,TRBV15
TGTGCCAGCAGTCCCCGGGGGGGGCAGCAATATTCCTACAAAAACATTCAGTACTTC,CASSPRGGQQYSYKNIQYF,19,.,TRBJ2-4,TRBD2,TRBV27
TGTGCCTGGAGCGACGTCGGGGGGCATACAGAGACCCAGTACTTC,CAWSDVGGHTETQYF,15,once,TRBJ2-5,.,TRBV30
TGTGCCAGCAGCTTGGTGGGCCGCAGCTCCTACAATGAGCAGTTCTTC,CASSLVGRSSYNEQFF,16,few,TRBJ2-1,.,TRBV5-4
TGTGCCAGCAGTGGGGGGAGGGCCCTAACCAATGAGCAGTTCTTC,CASSGGRALTNEQFF,15,.,TRBJ2-1,TRBD2,TRBV2
TGTGCCAGCAGTTACTCGCTAGCATACGTAGATGAGCAGTTCTTC,CASSYSLAYVDEQFF,15,.,TRBJ2-1,.,TRBV6-5
TGCGCCAGCAGCCAAGAGCGGTCAGCTGGAAACACCATATATTTT,CASSQERSAGNTIYF,15,.,TRBJ1-3,.,TRBV4-3
TGTGCCAGTAGTATAGATCTATCCTCTTCGGTCCGGTCTGGGCAATCACCCCTCCACTTT,CASSIDLSSSVRSGQSPLHF,20,.,TRBJ1-6,.,TRBV19
TGTGCCAGCAGTAGTACAGGGGTGTCCACTGAAGCTTTCTTT,CASSSTGVSTEAFF,14,.,TRBJ1-1,TRBD1,TRBV6-5
TGTGCCTGGACTACCGGGACAATCCACGAGCAGTACTTC,CAWTTGTIHEQYF,13,.,TRBJ2-7,.,TRBV30
TGTGCCAGCAGCTTAACGTTTTCAGAACTGAACACTGAAGCTTTCTTT,CASSLTFSELNTEAFF,16,once,TRBJ1-1,.,TRBV7-3
TGTGCCAGCAGCTCCTTCATGATCGGACTCCAAGAGACCCAGTACTTC,CASSSFMIGLQETQYF,16,.,TRBJ2-5,.,TRBV5-6
TGTGCCAGCAGCTTCGCTAGGGGGGGAGGGAGTGAAACCCAGTACTTC,CASSFARGGGSETQYF,16,.,TRBJ2-5,.,TRBV5-4
TGTGCCAGCACCTGGGGACAGTTTATTAAGCAGTACTTC,CASTWGQFIKQYF,13,.,TRBJ2-7,TRBD1,TRBV6-5
TGTGCTAGTGGTTTGGGACAGGGTGAAGCTTTCTTT,CASGLGQGEAFF,12,.,TRBJ1-1,TRBD1,TRBV12-5
TGTGCCAGCAGCCTCAGACAGGGAGGCACTGAAGCTTTCTTT,CASSLRQGGTEAFF,14,.,TRBJ1-1,TRBD1,TRBV7-2
TGTGCCAGCAGTTTACAGAATCCATACAATGAGCAGTTCTTC,CASSLQNPYNEQFF,14,.,TRBJ2-1,.,TRBV28
TGCAGCGTTTACGGGCGGGACTACGAGCAGTACTTC,CSVYGRDYEQYF,12,.,TRBJ2-7,.,TRBV29-1
TGTGCCAGCAGCTTAAATAGCCTCTACAATGAGCAGTTCTTC,CASSLNSLYNEQFF,14,.,TRBJ2-1,.,TRBV7-3
TGTGCCAGCAGCGTTCAGGGGAGCTCCTACGAGCAGTACTTC,CASSVQGSSYEQYF,14,.,TRBJ2-7,.,TRBV9
TGTGCCAGCAGCGTCCCGGGACTAGCGGTTCCAGATACGCAGTATTTT,CASSVPGLAVPDTQYF,16,.,TRBJ2-3,TRBD2,TRBV7-9
TGTGCCAGCAGCCTTACCCAAAAGGCGCGGGGCAATGAGCAGTTCTTC,CASSLTQKARGNEQFF,16,.,TRBJ2-1,.,TRBV7-2
TGTGCCAGCAGTGAAATCTATAGCAATCAGCCCCAGCATTTT,CASSEIYSNQPQHF,14,.,TRBJ1-5,.,TRBV2
TGTGCCTGGAGTTCAATGGGGGGGACTGAAGCTTTCTTT,CAWSSMGGTEAFF,13,few,TRBJ1-1,.,TRBV30
TGTGCCAGCAGCTTGTTTCGTGGACAGTTTAAAGAGACCCAGTACTTC,CASSLFRGQFKETQYF,16,once,TRBJ2-5,.,TRBV5-6
TGTGCCAGCAGCGTAGGGGAGGGTCCTGGGGCCAACGTCCTGACTTTC,CASSVGEGPGANVLTF,16,.,TRBJ2-6,TRBD2,TRBV9
TGTGCCAGCAGCGACTGGGGGGACAGGAACTATGGCTACACCTTC,CASSDWGDRNYGYTF,15,.,TRBJ1-2,TRBD1,TRBV7-2
TGTGCCAGCAGTTATCCGGGACAGGGCGTCTATGGCTACACCTTC,CASSYPGQGVYGYTF,15,.,TRBJ1-2,TRBD1,TRBV25-1
TGTGCCAGCAGCCAACGGGACAGGACAAATGAAAAACTGTTTTTT,CASSQRDRTNEKLFF,15,.,TRBJ1-4,TRBD1,TRBV4-2
TGTGCCAGCAGCTTAATAGCGAACACTGAAGCTTTCTTT,CASSLIANTEAFF,13,.,TRBJ1-1,.,TRBV7-9
TGTGCCAGCAGCGTAGAGCCAGGCTTGGATACGCAGTATTTT,CASSVEPGLDTQYF,14,few,TRBJ2-3,.,TRBV9
TGTGCCTGGGTGGGACAGGAGAACACTGAAGCTTTCTTT,CAWVGQENTEAFF,13,.,TRBJ1-1,TRBD1,TRBV30
TGTGCCTGGAGTTCCGGGGGTGGCTACACCTTC,CAWSSGGGYTF,11,.,TRBJ1-2,.,TRBV30
TGTGCCAGCAGTCCCTCGGGACTTAGAGAGACCCAGTACTTC,CASSPSGLRETQYF,14,.,TRBJ2-5,.,TRBV6-6
TGTGCCAGCTCACCGAGGACAGCCTCTGAAGCTTTCTTT,CASSPRTASEAFF,13,.,TRBJ1-1,.,TRBV18
TGCGCCAGCAGCCACGGACAGGGCACTCAGAGCTCCTACGAGCAGTACTTC,CASSHGQGTQSSYEQYF,17,.,TRBJ2-7,TRBD1,TRBV4-1
TGTGCCAGCAGGGCGTGGGACAGTGAGGCTGAAAAACTGTTTTTT,CASRAWDSEAEKLFF,15,few,TRBJ1-4,TRBD1,TRBV6-5
TGTGCCAGAAGGACAGCCGAGTTC,CARRTAEF,8,.,TRBJ2-7,.,TRBV19
TGTGCCAGCACCATAGACAGGGCTAACTATGGCTACACCTTC,CASTIDRANYGYTF,14,.,TRBJ1-2,TRBD1,TRBV7-8
TGTGCCAGCAGCTTATTCGGAAGGGAGGGCCGCACAGATACGCAGTATTTT,CASSLFGREGRTDTQYF,17,few,TRBJ2-3,TRBD2,TRBV7-8
TGTGCCATCAGTGAGTCGCCGGGACAGACGGACACTGAAGCTTTCTTT,CAISESPGQTDTEAFF,16,.,TRBJ1-1,TRBD1,TRBV10-3
TGTGCCAGCAGGCTACGGACACGCAGCACAGATACGCAGTATTTT,CASRLRTRSTDTQYF,15,.,TRBJ2-3,.,TRBV27
TGTGCCAGTAGGAAGTCCAGCTCCTACGAGCAGTACTTC,CASRKSSSYEQYF,13,.,TRBJ2-7,.,TRBV19
TGTGCCAGCAGCAGAGGACTAGCGTGGCCGAATGAGCAGTTCTTC,CASSRGLAWPNEQFF,15,.,TRBJ2-1,TRBD2,TRBV7-6
TGTGCCACCTCCCAGGGGCCAGATACGCAGTATTTT,CATSQGPDTQYF,12,.,TRBJ2-3,.,TRBV7-3
TGTGCCTGGAGTGCGGAGGCCAATCAGCCCCAGCATTTT,CAWSAEANQPQHF,13,.,TRBJ1-5,.,TRBV30
TGTGCCAGCAGCGCACAGGGGGCGCTCACTGAAGCTTTCTTT,CASSAQGALTEAFF,14,.,TRBJ1-1,TRBD1,TRBV13
TGCAGTGCTTCAGAACAAGAGACCCAGTACTTC,CSASEQETQYF,11,.,TRBJ2-5,.,TRBV20-1
TGCAGCGTTGCGGGGGGGAAGGAGGCTGAAGCTTTCTTT,CSVAGGKEAEAFF,13,.,TRBJ1-1,.,TRBV29-1
TGTGCCAGCAGCCTTAGCGGGGGGGTCGGGGAGCAGTACTTC,CASSLSGGVGEQYF,14,.,TRBJ2-7,TRBD2,TRBV9
TGTGCCAGCAGTTTCGGACAGGAAGTCATGAACACTGAAGCTTTCTTT,CASSFGQEVMNTEAFF,16,.,TRBJ1-1,TRBD1,TRBV28
TGTGCCAGCAGAAGGGCAGGGAACACAGATACGCAGTATTTT,CASRRAGNTDTQYF,14,.,TRBJ2-3,.,TRBV6-5
TGTGCCAGCAGCTTAGGCCGACTAGCGGGAGGCTTTATCGAGCAGTACTTC,CASSLGRLAGGFIEQYF,17,.,TRBJ2-7,TRBD2,TRBV13
TGCAGCGTCTCAGGGGACACTGAAGCTTTCTTT,CSVSGDTEAFF,11,.,TRBJ1-1,.,TRBV29-1
TGTGCCAGTAGTACCCCGGCAGGGCTGGCTCAGCCCCAGCATTTT,CASSTPAGLAQPQHF,15,once,TRBJ1-5,.,TRBV19